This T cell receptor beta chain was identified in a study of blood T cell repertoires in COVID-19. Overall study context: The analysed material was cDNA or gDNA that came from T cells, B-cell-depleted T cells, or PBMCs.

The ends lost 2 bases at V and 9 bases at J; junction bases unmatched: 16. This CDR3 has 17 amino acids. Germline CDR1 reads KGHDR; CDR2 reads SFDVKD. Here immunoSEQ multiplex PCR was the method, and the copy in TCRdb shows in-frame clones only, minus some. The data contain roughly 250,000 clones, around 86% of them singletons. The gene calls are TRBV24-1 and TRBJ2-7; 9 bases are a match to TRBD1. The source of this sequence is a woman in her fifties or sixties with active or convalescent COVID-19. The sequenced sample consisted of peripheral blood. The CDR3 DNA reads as TGTGCCACCAGTGATTGGCCCGGGACAGGGAATTCCCAGTGGCAGTACTTC. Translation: CATSDWPGTGNSQWQYF.